This T cell receptor (beta chain) was captured in a study of yellow fever vaccine responses in identical twins. Regarding the study as a whole: Vaccine T cell responses of twins reportedly seemed partly convergent and partly personalized.

The CDR3 is 14 amino acids. CDR1 is DFQATT, CDR2 SNEGSKA, per germline (reference sequence). V shed 6 bases and J shed 3 bases, with 18 bases lying between them. From the RT-PCR reads, TCRdb called clonotypes with MiXCR, one entry per CDR3 protein. The profile covers more than 2,000 distinct CDR3 sequences, with around 82% appearing a single time and approximately 7.6% taken by the ten largest. With regard to this clonotype: Its antigen is currently unknown.

This clonotype was obtained from a woman aged 18-29 years who received the yellow fever vaccine. The sequencing used T cells from blood (PBMCs), unsorted or a sorted subset (not recorded which), collected before or after yellow fever vaccination (not recorded which). The chain joins TRBV20-1 to TRBJ2-7, with D perhaps given as TRBD1 or TRBD2 (6 bases each). As DNA, the CDR3 is TGCAGTGCCACGGGGGACATCTCATTCTACGAGCAGTACGTC. Residues: CSATGDISFYEQYV.